This TCR beta chain was obtained from a study of tumor-infiltrating lymphocytes in primary liver carcinoma. Study-wide context: The patients, men and women alike, were aged 30 to 69 years.

Notes on this clonotype: The antigen remains undetermined.

Study-wide findings and caveats: Top-250-clone fractions were significantly higher in tumors than in blood (p = 0.039). Among top clones, only about 8-25% appeared in all five tumor regions.

A primer in the constant region served to generate TCR beta cDNA from roughly 550 ng of total RNA. Three-round nested multiplex PCR performed with slightly modified ARM-PCR produced the TCR beta libraries. TCRdb used MiXCR to reprocess the multiplex PCR reads, holding one entry per CDR3 protein. This table has more than 30,000 distinct CDR3 sequences, 76% appearing once. Scientists recovered RNA and DNA together from roughly 21-30 mg of unsorted bulk tissue. Sequencing was carried out using liver tumor tissue from sampling region 5. Indicated subset: tumor region T5, tumor centre. The source is a man between 35 and 55 years old with primary liver carcinoma and hepatitis B virus infection.

The CDR3 region is CSASQGFGYTF. The CDR3, as DNA: TGCAGTGCTAGCCAGGGTTTTGGCTACACCTTC. The V gene is TRBV20-1, the J gene TRBJ1-2; maybe TRBD1 (5 bases). The CDR3 runs to 11 residues. V lost 3 bases and J 7 bases, leaving 9 bases between the germline ends. The germline gives CDR1 DFQATT, CDR2 SNEGSKA (reference sequence).